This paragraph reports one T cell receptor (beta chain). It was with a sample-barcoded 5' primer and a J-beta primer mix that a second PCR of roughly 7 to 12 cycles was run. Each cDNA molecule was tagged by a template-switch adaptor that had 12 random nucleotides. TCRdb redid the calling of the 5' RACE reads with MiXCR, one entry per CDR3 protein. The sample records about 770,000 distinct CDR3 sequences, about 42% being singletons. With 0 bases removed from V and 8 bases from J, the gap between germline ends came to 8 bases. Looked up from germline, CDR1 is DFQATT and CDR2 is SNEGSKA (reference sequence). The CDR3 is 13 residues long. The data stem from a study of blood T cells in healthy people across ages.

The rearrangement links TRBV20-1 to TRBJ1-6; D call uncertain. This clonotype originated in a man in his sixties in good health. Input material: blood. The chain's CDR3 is CSARDTADSPLHF. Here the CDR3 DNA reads TGCAGTGCTAGAGATACGGCAGATTCACCCCTCCACTTT.